These 27 T cell receptor beta chains came from one sample sequenced in a study of cytomegalovirus exposure and HLA in healthy donors. Primers included in the PCR were 60 Vbeta and 13 Jbeta primers. Some clones are missing from TCRdb's copy, which holds only in-frame ones; the method was immunoSEQ multiplex PCR. The table lists about 160,000 clones, roughly 77% of them singletons. Sequenced sample: PBMCs. The receptors come from a human donor in good health.

The chain combines TRBV6-5 with TRBJ2-1; TRBD2 matches 12 bases. CDR1 and CDR2 (germline): MNHEY, SVGAGI. The CDR3 extends over 16 amino acids. Trimming removed 0 bases from V and 7 bases from J; junction bases left unmatched: 4. In DNA, the CDR3 is TGTGCCAGCAGTTACTCGCGGACTAGCGGGATGAATGAGCAGTTCTTC. Its translation is CASSYSRTSGMNEQFF.

This clone was found a few times. The chain couples TRBV10-3 to TRBJ1-2; D call uncertain. The CDR3 totals 12 residues. V was clipped by 9 bases and J by 7 bases, with 15 bases between them. Germline-derived CDR1 and CDR2 are ENHRY and SYGVKD. The CDR3: CAIAISSAGYTF. For the CDR3, the DNA is TGTGCCATAGCAATCTCCTCTGCTGGCTACACCTTC.

The chain recombines TRBV5-4 with TRBJ1-2, with 8 positions matching TRBD1. This CDR3 comprises 14 residues. Trimming removed 4 bases from V and 2 bases from J; junction bases left unmatched: 4. CDR1 is SGHNT and CDR2 is YYREEE in the germline V gene (reference sequence). In DNA, the CDR3 is TGTGCCAGCAGCGGGGGACAGGAGAACTATGGCTACACCTTC. Residues: CASSGGQENYGYTF.

The chain uses TRBV15 and TRBJ2-6, with 8 bases that match TRBD2. J was trimmed by 2 bases and V by 4 bases; bases with no gene match: 10. In germline, CDR1 is LNHNV, CDR2 YYDKDF (reference sequence). This CDR3 is built from 18 residues. The chain's CDR3 is CATSTPFGRGTGANVLTF. For the CDR3, the DNA is TGTGCCACCAGCACTCCTTTCGGGAGGGGAACTGGGGCCAACGTCCTGACTTTC. The full variable domain, its missing parts supplied by reference TRBV15 and TRBJ2-6, is DAMVIQNPRYQVTQFGKPVTLSCSQTLNHNVMYWYQQKSSQAPKLLFHYYDKDFNNEADTPDNFQSRRPNTSFCFLDIRSPGLGDTAMYLCATSTPFGRGTGANVLTFGAGSRLTVL.

The chain is built from TRBV30 and TRBJ2-1; D is possibly TRBD2 (5 bases). Germline V gives CDR1 GTSNPN, CDR2 SVGIG (reference sequence). V was cut by 6 bases and J by 0 bases, with 12 bases left in between. The CDR3 is 14 amino acids. Written as DNA, the CDR3 is TGTGCCTGTCTTTACGAGGGCTCCTACAATGAGCAGTTCTTC. It translates to CACLYEGSYNEQFF.

A single count supports this clone. The CDR3 loop reads CASSPLAGAHNEQFF. In DNA, the CDR3 is TGTGCCAGCAGCCCCCTAGCGGGAGCTCACAATGAGCAGTTCTTC. The rearrangement joins TRBV7-3 to TRBJ2-1, with 10 bases identical to TRBD2. The CDR3 loop spans 15 amino acids. Unmatched junction bases numbered 6, after V lost 5 bases and J lost 5 bases. CDR1 is SGHTA, CDR2 FQGTGA, per germline.

This chain links TRBV5-4 with TRBJ2-5; 7 nucleotides agree with TRBD2. CDR1 and CDR2 (germline): SGHNT, YYREEE (reference sequence). V lost 3 bases, J lost 4 bases, and 18 bases stayed unmatched. The CDR3 length is 18 residues. The CDR3 loop reads CASSWGLKVPKRPETQYF. CDR3 nucleotides: TGTGCCAGCAGCTGGGGACTAAAAGTCCCGAAAAGGCCAGAGACCCAGTACTTC.

The V call is TRBV6-1, the J call TRBJ2-1; 10 bases map to TRBD2. The CDR3 has 15 residues. With V trimmed by 3 bases and J by 13 bases, 12 bases remained unmatched. Germline loops: CDR1 MNHNS, CDR2 SASEGT. Here the CDR3 DNA reads TGTGCCAGCAGTGATAGTGCCGCTAGCGGGAGATTCCAGTTCTTC. Its protein product is CASSDSAASGRFQFF.

This clone is a singleton in its sample. This chain's CDR3 is CASVGPQLNYGYTF. The CDR3 region has the DNA TGTGCCAGCGTGGGGCCCCAGCTGAACTATGGCTACACCTTC. This chain uses TRBV19 with TRBJ1-2; D might be TRBD1 (5 bases). The length of the CDR3 is 14 residues. CDR1 LNHDA and CDR2 SQIVND come from the germline V gene (reference sequence). V was shortened by 9 bases and J by 2 bases, with 16 bases between the two germline ends.

The chain employs TRBV7-2 and TRBJ2-2, with D possibly matching TRBD1 (6 bases). The germline V gene encodes CDR1 SGHTA and CDR2 FQGNSA. CDR3 size: 17 residues. V lost 4 bases and J lost 1, with 16 bases in between. The DNA for the CDR3 is TGTGCCAGCAGCTCAACCTACCGGGACATGAACACCGGGGAGCTGTTTTTT. Translated: CASSSTYRDMNTGELFF.

The chain couples TRBV30 to TRBJ1-6; 8 nucleotides agree with TRBD1. Trimming took 3 bases from V and 7 from J; bases not matched to a gene: 5. Germline CDR1 and CDR2: GTSNPN and SVGIG (reference sequence). This CDR3 has 14 residues. The CDR3 reads CAWRGDRSNSPLHF. The DNA of the CDR3 is TGTGCCTGGAGGGGGGACAGGTCAAATTCACCCCTCCACTTT.

V is TRBV30 and J is TRBJ2-6, with D perhaps TRBD1 (6 bases). Germline values: CDR1 GTSNPN, CDR2 SVGIG (reference sequence). V was cut by 4 bases and J by 1 base, with 14 bases left in between. This CDR3 spans 16 amino acids. CDR3: CAWTQGFLSGANVLTF. The CDR3 DNA sequence: TGTGCCTGGACCCAGGGGTTTTTATCTGGGGCCAACGTCCTGACTTTC. The whole variable domain, filled in from reference TRBV30 and TRBJ2-6, reads SQTIHQWPATLVQPVGSPLSLECTVEGTSNPNLYWYRQAAGRGLQLLFYSVGIGQISSEVPQNLSASRPQDRQFILSSKKLLLSDSGFYLCAWTQGFLSGANVLTFGAGSRLTVL.

This sequence joins TRBV4-1 and TRBJ2-7; a possible D gene is TRBD1 (6 bases). V was cut by 1 base and J by 7 bases, with 14 bases left in between. CDR1 MGHRA and CDR2 YSYEKL come from the germline V gene. The CDR3 runs 14 residues. The DNA for the CDR3 is TGCGCCAGCAGCCAAGCCGGGACACTGCGTGAGCAGTACTTC. Its translation is CASSQAGTLREQYF.

The gene calls are TRBV11-2 and TRBJ1-1; no definite D call. This CDR3 is built from 12 residues. Germline V lookup: CDR1 SGHAT, CDR2 FQNNGV. V was cut by 0 bases and J by 10 bases, with 9 bases left in between. CDR3 sequence (DNA): TGTGCCAGCAGCTTAGATCTCAGAGGAGCTTTCTTT. Its translation: CASSLDLRGAFF.

The table lists this clone with a few counts. V and J are TRBV9 and TRBJ1-5; 8 positions match TRBD1. With 0 bases clipped from V and 2 bases from J, the junction kept 10 bases outside the gene matches. The CDR3 has 18 amino acids. In germline, CDR1 is SGDLS, CDR2 YYNGEE. In DNA form, the CDR3 reads TGTGCCAGCAGCGTAGAACCGACAGGGGAAAGGCGCAATCAGCCCCAGCATTTT. Amino acid sequence: CASSVEPTGERRNQPQHF.

Only one count was recorded for this clone. The rearrangement joins TRBV28 to TRBJ1-4; 7 nucleotides match TRBD1. The junction had 13 bases not matched to a gene; V was cut back by 1 base and J by 5 bases. Per germline, CDR1 MDHEN and CDR2 SYDVKM. The CDR3 extends over 18 amino acids. CDR3 amino acids: CASSLFRRGQTQNEKLFF. The CDR3 coding sequence is TGTGCCAGCAGTTTATTTAGGCGGGGACAGACTCAAAATGAAAAACTGTTTTTT.

Of note for this clone: Other DNA sequences in the sample encode the same CDR3. This chain joins TRBV5-4 and TRBJ2-5, with no clear D. Deletions cut 4 bases from V and 0 bases from J, with 7 bases between. The CDR3 sequence is 13 residues long. CDR1 SGHNT and CDR2 YYREEE come from the germline V gene (reference sequence). Here the CDR3 reads CASSLSYQETQYF. The CDR3 region has the DNA TGTGCCAGCAGCCTATCGTACCAAGAGACCCAGTACTTC.

V usage is TRBV28 and J usage is TRBJ1-1, with D perhaps matching TRBD1 (5 bases). V was pared by 3 bases and J by 7 bases, with 9 bases between. Germline CDR1 and CDR2: MDHEN and SYDVKM. The CDR3 sequence is 12 residues long. The CDR3 protein is CASSFPTGEAFF. The CDR3 DNA reads TGTGCCAGCAGTTTCCCCACAGGTGAAGCTTTCTTT.

The CDR3 loop reads CVRSLGPGIRVHF. The CDR3 DNA follows: TGTGTCAGAAGCTTAGGTCCCGGGATACGAGTCCACTTT. This sequence joins TRBV7-5 and TRBJ1-6. TRBV7-5 constitutes a pseudogene. This CDR3 contains 13 residues.

This rearrangement joins TRBV9 to TRBJ2-3, with TRBD2 matching over 15 bases. The junction had 8 bases not matched to a gene; V was cut back by 7 bases and J by 2 bases. This CDR3 has 17 residues. Germline V gives CDR1 SGDLS, CDR2 YYNGEE. CDR3 DNA sequence: TGTGCCAGCCCTCGGACTAGCGGGGGGGGTTTCACAGATACGCAGTATTTT. Translated: CASPRTSGGGFTDTQYF.

Concerning this clone itself: Other DNA sequences in the same sample also yield this CDR3. The chain recombines TRBV7-9 with TRBJ2-3; D is unclear. Germline V gives CDR1 SEHNR, CDR2 FQNEAQ (reference sequence). V was cut by 1 base and J by 6 bases, with 5 bases left in between. CDR3 size: 12 residues. The CDR3 loop is CASSLGADTQYF. The CDR3 region has the DNA TGTGCCAGCAGCTTAGGGGCCGATACGCAGTATTTT.

CDR3 amino acids: CASSPFVTDSTGELFF. In DNA form, the CDR3 reads TGTGCCAGCTCACCATTTGTAACTGACAGCACCGGGGAGCTGTTTTTT. The chain carries TRBV18 and TRBJ2-2, with a tentative D call TRBD1 (5 bases). V lost 2 bases, J lost 4 bases, and 14 bases lay in between. Germline CDR1 and CDR2: KGHSH and LQKENI. The CDR3 has 16 amino acids.

This rearrangement joins TRBV2 to TRBJ2-3, with D possibly matching TRBD2 (7 bases). CDR1 is SNHLY, CDR2 FYNNEI, per germline. Trimming cost V 8 bases and J 6 bases, with 15 bases left between them. The CDR3 loop spans 13 amino acids. The DNA of the CDR3 is TGTGCCAGCGGCGCGGGGGCGGGGGATACGCAGTATTTT. It yields the protein CASGAGAGDTQYF.

This clone has more than one count but fewer than ten. The chain has TRBV28 and TRBJ1-4; D unresolved. Germline CDR1 and CDR2: MDHEN and SYDVKM. CDR3 length: 13 residues. Trimming stripped 6 bases from V and 0 bases from J, with 5 bases between. CDR3 sequence reads: CASSRATNEKLFF. The DNA of the CDR3 is TGTGCCAGCAGCCGAGCAACTAATGAAAAACTGTTTTTT.

The V and J genes are TRBV5-1 and TRBJ2-3, with D possibly matching TRBD2 (7 bases). Germline CDR1 SGHRS, CDR2 YFSETQ. The CDR3 sequence is 15 residues long. The ends were cut back, 0 bases at V and 2 bases at J, with 10 bases in the middle. CDR3 coding DNA: TGCGCCAGCAGCTTGGAGGGGGGGCTCACAGATACGCAGTATTTT. Its protein product is CASSLEGGLTDTQYF.

The table lists this clone with a few counts. The chain uses TRBV10-2 and TRBJ1-5; possible D gene TRBD1, 5 bases. This CDR3 comprises 13 residues. V was shortened by 8 bases and J by 5 bases, with 13 bases between the two germline ends. Germline CDR1 WSHSY, CDR2 SAAADI. CDR3 nucleotides: TGCGCCAGCGGGGCCAGTCCCTATCAGCCCCAGCATTTT. Translated: CASGASPYQPQHF.

The chain joins TRBV7-2 to TRBJ2-1; possibly TRBD2 for D (5 bases). Germline loops: CDR1 SGHTA, CDR2 FQGNSA. V shed 5 bases and J shed 0 bases, with 14 bases lying between them. This CDR3 comprises 16 residues. The CDR3 loop is CASSLRLASSYNEQFF. CDR3 sequence (DNA): TGTGCCAGCAGCCTGAGGCTAGCTAGCTCCTACAATGAGCAGTTCTTC.